These 21 T cell receptor beta chains originate from one sample sequenced in a study of tumor-infiltrating lymphocytes in primary liver carcinoma (TCRdb year 2017). Without any cell sorting, total RNA and DNA were extracted together from about 20-30 mg of bulk tissue using the AllPrep DNA/RNA mini kit. Instrument used: Illumina HiSeq 2500. TCRbeta-specific cDNA was reverse-transcribed from 500 ng total RNA using a constant-region primer and ProtoScript II reverse transcriptase. Three nested multiplex PCR rounds, following a slightly modified ARM-PCR procedure, were used to build the TCRbeta libraries. Each of the first two PCR rounds ran for around 10 cycles using multiplex TRBV1-TRBV30 forward primers together with a Cbeta reverse primer. The public reads were quality trimmed at Q25 with fastp and then assembled into clones with MiXCR by TCRdb, keeping productive beta chains. Each CDR3 protein appears once, grouped with its most common genes and DNA. The sample table contains some 190,000 distinct CDR3 sequences; only one count was recorded for around 85% of them. Roughly 18% of the sample is held by the ten biggest clonotypes.

The specimen sequenced was tumor tissue from primary liver carcinoma. These receptors were collected from a man aged 40-55 years with primary liver carcinoma and hepatitis B virus infection.

This clonotype was detected once. This sequence joins TRBV6-5 and TRBJ2-1; D tentatively reads TRBD1 or TRBD2 (5 bases each). Between the trimmed V and J ends, which lost 4 bases and 1 base, there was a span of 17 bases. Germline CDR1 MNHEY, CDR2 SVGAGI. The CDR3 runs to 17 residues. The CDR3 coding sequence is TGTGCCAGCAGTTTCTCCGAGGGGTGGGTGTCCTACAATGAGCAGTTCTTC. Protein sequence: CASSFSEGWVSYNEQFF.

Comments on this clonotype: In this CDR3 the conserved last residue, phenylalanine or tryptophan, is missing, so a read error is likely. V gene TRBV5-1 combines with J gene TRBJ2-2; D is possibly TRBD1 (5 bases). CDR3 length equals 16 residues. The germline V gene encodes CDR1 SGHRS and CDR2 YFSETQ. CDR3 nucleotides: TGCGCCAGCGGCTTACATCACAGGACGAGCACCGGGGAGCTGTTTGTT. Translation: CASGLHHRTSTGELFV.

This clonotype came up many times. The CDR3 DNA reads TGTGCCAGCAGGGCGGGACAGGGGTTTTGGGAGCAGTACTTC. Translating gives CASRAGQGFWEQYF. The chain carries TRBV6-5 and TRBJ2-7; 10 nucleotides line up with TRBD1. With 6 bases clipped from V and 7 bases from J, the junction kept 9 bases outside the gene matches. CDR3 length equals 14 residues. From germline, CDR1 is MNHEY and CDR2 SVGAGI.

This clonotype occurred once. Possible read error: a much larger clone is one base away. The V call is TRBV30, the J call TRBJ2-3; D ambiguous. The V end was cut by 8 bases, the J end by 3 bases, with 18 bases between. This CDR3 has 14 residues. Germline lookup yields CDR1 GTSNPN and CDR2 SVGIG (reference sequence). The CDR3, as DNA: TGTGCCGCACATAGGGCGTTGAGGACAGATACGCAGTATTTT. The encoded protein is CAAHRALRTDTQYF.

Comment on this clonotype: A junction boundary mismatches the germline segment, possibly from a read error. V is TRBV12-3 or TRBV12-4 and J is TRBJ2-1, with D unclear. The CDR3 extends over 12 amino acids. The CDR3 loop reads CASSWHISEQLF. The CDR3 bases are TGTGCCAGCAGTTGGCACATCAGTGAGCAGTTATTC.

This clonotype was seen only a few times. This rearrangement joins TRBV4-3 to TRBJ1-5, with a possible D match to TRBD1 (6 bases). Trimming stripped 0 bases from V and 9 bases from J, with 12 bases between. CDR3 length: 14 amino acids. Per the germline V gene, CDR1 is LGHNA and CDR2 is YSLEER. The CDR3 bases are TGCGCCAGCAGCCAAGATCGAGGGGGACGGCCCCAGCATTTT. Its translation is CASSQDRGGRPQHF.

The chain couples TRBV4-1 to TRBJ1-5; no clear D. This CDR3 has 15 amino acids. Per germline, CDR1 MGHRA and CDR2 YSYEKL. V lost 5 bases and J lost 4, with 15 bases in between. CDR3 loop: CASSKGRKPNQPQHF. In DNA, the CDR3 is TGCGCCAGCAGCAAAGGGCGGAAGCCGAATCAGCCCCAGCATTTT.

As regards this clonotype: One end of the junction varies from germline; a read error may be responsible. The CDR3, as DNA: TGTGCGAGCAGGATCACCGGGACAGCCTCCTACAATGAGCAGTTCTTC. Translation: CASRITGTASYNEQFF. This chain uses TRBV6-5 with TRBJ2-1; TRBD1 agrees at 7 bases. The CDR3 loop spans 16 amino acids. The germline CDR1 and CDR2 sequences are MNHEY and SVGAGI.

About this clonotype itself: This may be a read error: a much more frequent sequence differs by one nucleotide. The chain carries TRBV28 and TRBJ2-5; TRBD1 might be the D (6 bases). Germline V gives CDR1 MDHEN, CDR2 SYDVKM. The CDR3 has 16 amino acids. DNA for the CDR3: TGTGACAGCAGGCAGGGGCCAATGAGGGGGAGAGAGACCCAGTACTTC. Protein product: CDSRQGPMRGRETQYF.

For the CDR3, the DNA is TGTGCTAGTCACGGGACGGGGAACACTGAAGGCTTCTTT. Protein product: CASHGTGNTEGFF. V and J are TRBV12-5 and TRBJ1-1, with a weak D call TRBD1 (5 bases). This CDR3 has 13 amino acids. The V end was cut by 8 bases, the J end by 14 bases, with 24 bases between. Per germline, CDR1 LGHNT and CDR2 FRNRAP.

This clonotype has a single count. One junction end disagrees with the germline gene, perhaps due to a read error. This chain joins TRBV6-1 and TRBJ1-1; D gene unclear. From germline, CDR1 is MNHNS and CDR2 SASEGT. The CDR3 is 12 residues long. This chain's CDR3 is CASSGWHTEAFF. CDR3 DNA: TGTGCCAGTAGTGGGTGGCACACTGAAGCTTTCTTT.

This clonotype has only a few counts. In this CDR3 the conserved last residue, phenylalanine or tryptophan, is missing, so a read error is likely. The chain is built from TRBV4-3 and TRBJ1-2; 8 bases map to TRBD1. The CDR3 has 14 amino acids. From germline, CDR1 is LGHNA and CDR2 YSLEER. Here the CDR3 reads CASSFQGAGYGYTL. In DNA form, the CDR3 reads TGTGCCAGCAGCTTCCAGGGGGCAGGCTATGGCTACACCCTC.

The rearrangement links TRBV4-1 to TRBJ2-7, with D possibly TRBD1 on 5 matching bases. Germline V gene lookup returns CDR1 MGHRA and CDR2 YSYEKL. Trimming removed 6 bases at V and 7 bases at J, with 13 bases between. The CDR3 totals 12 residues. The CDR3 nucleotides read TGCGCCAGCAGGGAGATAGGGGAAGAGCAGTACTTC. It codes for CASREIGEEQYF.

The sample holds one count of this clonotype. The CDR3 does not end in the conserved phenylalanine or tryptophan, so this is likely a read error. The gene calls are TRBV4-3 and TRBJ2-5; possibly TRBD2 for D (7 bases). The CDR3 loop spans 14 amino acids. Trimming cost V 6 bases and J 6 bases, with 17 bases left between them. CDR1 and CDR2 (germline): LGHNA, YSLEER. This CDR3 is CASSQNWGGQTQYS. CDR3 in DNA: TGCGCCAGCAGTCAAAACTGGGGGGGGCAGACCCAGTACTCC.

Remarks on this clonotype: An end of the junction differs from the germline gene, which may be a read error. The chain joins TRBV11-2 to TRBJ2-5; TRBD2 agrees at 8 bases. The germline gives CDR1 SGHAT, CDR2 FQNNGV. CDR3 length: 14 amino acids. Written as DNA, the CDR3 is TGTGCCAGCAGCTTAAGCGGGGGACAAGAGACACGGTATTTC. Encoded protein: CASSLSGGQETRYF.

This clonotype was counted between two and nine times. The CDR3 loop is CASSEPLGEQYF. The CDR3 DNA follows: TGTGCCAGCAGTGAACCTCTTGGGGAGCAGTACTTC. This chain uses TRBV6-1 with TRBJ2-7, with no clear D. Trimming pared 2 bases from V and 7 bases from J, leaving 9 bases between. Germline CDR1 and CDR2: MNHNS and SASEGT. The CDR3 runs 12 residues.

Comment on this clonotype: The junction differs from germline at one of its ends, possibly a read error. V is TRBV11-2 and J is TRBJ1-2; a possible D gene is TRBD1 (5 bases). The V gene's germline CDR1 is SGHAT and CDR2 FQNNGV. The CDR3 consists of 15 residues. CDR3 bases: TGCGCCAGCAGCACGCCGGCAGGGTTGATCTCTGGCTACACCTTC. Translation: CASSTPAGLISGYTF.

Note on this clonotype: No conserved phenylalanine or tryptophan ends this CDR3, so it is likely a read error. The V and J genes are TRBV7-8 and TRBJ2-5; D gene uncertain. The CDR3 loop spans 14 amino acids. CDR1 is SGHVS and CDR2 is FQNEAQ in the germline V gene. V lost 6 bases and J 5 bases, leaving 16 bases between the germline ends. The CDR3 coding sequence is TGTGCCAGCAGGTTATACCCCTTAGGCGAGACCCAGTACATC. The encoded protein is CASRLYPLGETQYI.

As regards this clonotype: An end of the junction does not agree with germline; a read error may underlie this. The V and J genes are TRBV6-1 and TRBJ2-5; the D gene is possibly TRBD2 (6 bases). The CDR3 extends over 15 amino acids. From germline, CDR1 is MNHNS and CDR2 SASEGT. This chain's CDR3 is CASGSESDYQETQYF. The CDR3 DNA reads TGTGCCAGCGGGTCAGAATCGGACTACCAAGAGACACAGTACTTC.

Notes on this clonotype: The germline gene is not matched at one end of the junction; a read error may be the cause. The V and J genes are TRBV6-1 and TRBJ2-1, with TRBD2 matching 10 bases. This CDR3 spans 15 amino acids. Germline V gene sequence: CDR1 MNHNS, CDR2 SASEGT. CDR3 loop: CASSESSGSYDEQFF. The CDR3, as DNA: TGCGCCAGCAGTGAATCTAGCGGGAGCTACGATGAGCAGTTCTTC.

As for this clonotype: Sequence at one end of the junction differs from germline and may be a read error. The chain couples TRBV5-6 to TRBJ1-1; the D gene is possibly TRBD1 (5 bases). Germline V gives CDR1 SGHDT, CDR2 YYEEEE. The CDR3 loop spans 15 amino acids. Here the CDR3 reads CASRWGDPMNTEASF. The CDR3 DNA sequence: TGTGCCAGCAGGTGGGGGGATCCTATGAACACTGAAGCTTCCTTT. The whole variable domain, filled in from reference TRBV5-6 and TRBJ1-1, reads DAGVTQSPTHLIKTRGQQVTLRCSPKSGHDTVSWYQQALGQGPQFIFQYYEEEERQRGNFPDRFSGHQFPNYSSELNVNALLLGDSALYLCASRWGDPMNTEASFGQGTRLTVV.